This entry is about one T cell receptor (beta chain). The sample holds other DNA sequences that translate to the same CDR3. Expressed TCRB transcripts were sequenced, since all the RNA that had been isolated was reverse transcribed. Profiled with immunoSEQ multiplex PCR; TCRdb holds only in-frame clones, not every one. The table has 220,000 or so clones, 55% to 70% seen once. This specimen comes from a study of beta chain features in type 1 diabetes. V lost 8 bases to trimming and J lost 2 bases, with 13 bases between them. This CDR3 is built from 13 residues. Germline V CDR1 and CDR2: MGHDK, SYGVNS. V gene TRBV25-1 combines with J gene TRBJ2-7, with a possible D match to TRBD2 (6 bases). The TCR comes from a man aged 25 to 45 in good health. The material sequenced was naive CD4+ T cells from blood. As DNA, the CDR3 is TGTGCCAGCGGATTGGCGGGGACCTACGAGCAGTACTTC. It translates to CASGLAGTYEQYF.